This T cell receptor beta chain was retrieved from a study of metastatic and nonmetastatic thyroid tumors. General study findings and limits: Across blood and tumor, TCR beta diversity in malignant thyroid tumors was reportedly significantly higher than in benign nodules.

CDR3 length: 15 amino acids. Germline assignment: CDR1 MNHNS and CDR2 SASEGT. The junction had 6 bases not matched to a gene; V was cut back by 6 bases and J by 0 bases. TCRdb re-clonotyped the PCR reads through MiXCR. The table has 5,500 to 7,500 clones, just under 30% seen once; the top ten hold less than 20%. Patients were all untreated before their thyroid surgery. Of note for this clone: The antigen remains undetermined.

The clonotype was recovered from a female donor with papillary thyroid cancer or a benign thyroid nodule (not recorded which). Some clones in this sample may be carry-over from other donors' samples. The chain recombines TRBV6-1 with TRBJ2-7; 9 nucleotides line up with TRBD1. Sequences were obtained from adjacent normal tissue. The CDR3 here is CASRAGTGSSYEQYF. The CDR3, as DNA: TGTGCCAGCAGAGCCGGGACAGGGAGCTCCTACGAGCAGTACTTC.